These 7 T cell receptor beta chains share one sample of origin, sequenced in a study of T-cell memory formation after mild COVID-19. Via MiXCR, TCRdb re-called the 5' RACE reads, giving one row per CDR3 protein. The data hold approximately 440,000 distinct CDR3 sequences, with 20% observed a single time. Sequencing was done on a sample of PBMCs or a T cell subset sorted from them (not recorded which). The receptor set was obtained from an adult woman who had mild COVID-19 (a few samples of this study predate the infection). Cell type and time point are not known.

This chain joins TRBV20-1 and TRBJ1-5; D not certain. Looked up from germline, CDR1 is DFQATT and CDR2 is SNEGSKA (reference sequence). The length of the CDR3 is 16 residues. V was clipped by 0 bases and J by 6 bases, with 18 bases between them. The DNA of the CDR3 is TGCAGTGCTAGAGATCCCAGACTGGGAGGGAGTCAGCCCCAGCATTTT. As protein: CSARDPRLGGSQPQHF.

In this sample, this clonotype turned up many times. The chain recombines TRBV7-2 with TRBJ2-1; D tentatively reads TRBD1 or TRBD2 (5 bases each). Germline CDR1 SGHTA, CDR2 FQGNSA. Trimming removed 1 base at V and 1 base at J, with 11 bases between. The CDR3 has 16 residues. Here the CDR3 DNA reads TGTGCCAGCAGCTTAGACGTGGGGGAGTCCTACAATGAGCAGTTCTTC. Protein: CASSLDVGESYNEQFF.

This clonotype appeared a few times. V is TRBV4-2 and J is TRBJ2-5; TRBD2 aligns across 11 bases. Germline values: CDR1 LGHNA, CDR2 YNFKEQ. There are 16 residues in the CDR3. V lost 3 bases and J lost 6; bases outside the gene matches: 9. CDR3 in amino acids: CASSQDSGRARKTQYF. DNA for the CDR3: TGTGCCAGCAGCCAGGATAGCGGGAGGGCCCGGAAGACCCAGTACTTC.

The chain is built from TRBV9 and TRBJ2-5; possibly TRBD2 for D (5 bases). The V gene's germline CDR1 is SGDLS and CDR2 YYNGEE. V lost 0 bases and J 5 bases, leaving 11 bases between the germline ends. The CDR3 covers 14 residues. CDR3: CASSVALTGETQYF. CDR3 DNA: TGTGCCAGCAGCGTAGCTCTAACGGGGGAGACCCAGTACTTC.

This chain connects TRBV7-9 to TRBJ1-2; no definite D call. The CDR3 loop spans 18 amino acids. The V end was cut by 5 bases, the J end by 4 bases, with 26 bases between. CDR1 and CDR2 from the germline V gene are SEHNR and FQNEAQ (reference sequence). DNA of the CDR3: TGTGCCAGCAGCCCCCTTTCCGGCGGCCCTAGGGATTCCTATGGCTACACCTTC. Translating gives CASSPLSGGPRDSYGYTF.

This clonotype appeared many times. This chain's CDR3 is CATSDGQGEQYF. The CDR3, as DNA: TGTGCCACCAGTGATGGACAGGGAGAGCAGTACTTC. The rearrangement uses TRBV24-1 and TRBJ2-7, with 8 bases identical to TRBD1. Germline CDR1 and CDR2: KGHDR and SFDVKD. The trim removed 3 bases at V and 7 bases at J, leaving 1 base unmatched. The CDR3 is 12 residues long.

The chain carries TRBV5-1 and TRBJ2-3; 8 bases agree with TRBD1. This CDR3 has 16 amino acids. V shed 4 bases, J shed 0 bases, and the junction held 7 bases outside the gene matches. Germline V lookup: CDR1 SGHRS, CDR2 YFSETQ. The CDR3 region is CASSTAGGRSTDTQYF. The CDR3 DNA reads TGCGCCAGCAGCACGGCAGGGGGCCGGAGCACAGATACGCAGTATTTT.